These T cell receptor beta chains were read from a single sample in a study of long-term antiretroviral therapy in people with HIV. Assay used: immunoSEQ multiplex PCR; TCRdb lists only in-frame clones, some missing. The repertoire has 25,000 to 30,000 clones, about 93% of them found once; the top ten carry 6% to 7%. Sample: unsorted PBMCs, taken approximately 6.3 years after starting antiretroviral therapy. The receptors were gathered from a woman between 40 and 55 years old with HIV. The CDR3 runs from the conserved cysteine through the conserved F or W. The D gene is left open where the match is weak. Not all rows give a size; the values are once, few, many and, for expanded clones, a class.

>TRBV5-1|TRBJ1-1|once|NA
TGCGCCAGCAGCTTGCAGGGAATGAGGAACACTGAAGCTTTCTTT
CASSLQGMRNTEAFF
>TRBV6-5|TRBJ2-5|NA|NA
TGTGCCAGCAGTACAGGGTTCTGGGAGACCCAGTACTTC
CASSTGFWETQYF
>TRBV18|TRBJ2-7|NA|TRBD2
TGTGCCAGCTCACCAGTCGGGACTAGCGCGAGTGGCTACGAGCAGTACTTC
CASSPVGTSASGYEQYF
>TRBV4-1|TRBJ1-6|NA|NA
TGCGCCAGCAGCCACACACGACCCGGACGCTCCTATAATTCACCCCTCCACTTT
CASSHTRPGRSYNSPLHF
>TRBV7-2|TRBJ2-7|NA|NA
TGTGCCAGCATGAGGGTTCTCGGTCCCTACGAGCAGTACTTC
CASMRVLGPYEQYF
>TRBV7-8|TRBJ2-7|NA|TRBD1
TGTGCCAGCAGCCCCCTTTCGGACAGGGATCTTTCCTACGAGCAGTACTTC
CASSPLSDRDLSYEQYF
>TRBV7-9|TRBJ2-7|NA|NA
TGTGCCAGCAGCTTAGGATGGGAGCGAGTCGACGAGCAGTACTTC
CASSLGWERVDEQYF
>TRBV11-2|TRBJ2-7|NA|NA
TGTGCCAGCAGCTTAGGTTGGGGAAACGAGCAGTACTTC
CASSLGWGNEQYF
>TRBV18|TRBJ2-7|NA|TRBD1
TGTGCCAGCTCACCAGGGACAGGGGAGAGCGAGCAGTACTTC
CASSPGTGESEQYF
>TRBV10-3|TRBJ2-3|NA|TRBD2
TGTGCCATCAGTAAGACTAGCGGGGGGGGTAGCACAGATACGCAGTATTTT
CAISKTSGGGSTDTQYF
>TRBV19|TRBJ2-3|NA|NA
TGTGCCAGTAGTATAGCCCGGGGGAGCACAGATACGCAGTATTTT
CASSIARGSTDTQYF
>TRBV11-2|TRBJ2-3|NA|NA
TGTGCCAGCAGCTTAGCCGCCGGGGCCGATACGCAGTATTTT
CASSLAAGADTQYF
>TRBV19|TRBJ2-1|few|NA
TGTGCCAGTAGTATAGATCTCGGACAGAGCTCCTACAATGAGCAGTTCTTC
CASSIDLGQSSYNEQFF
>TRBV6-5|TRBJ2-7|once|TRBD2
TGTGCCAGCCGGCGGGGGGAAGTCCGCGGCGAGCAGTACTTC
CASRRGEVRGEQYF
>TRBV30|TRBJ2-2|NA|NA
TGTGCCTGGGTCTCCGGGGTCCTGAACACCGGGGAGCTGTTTTTT
CAWVSGVLNTGELFF
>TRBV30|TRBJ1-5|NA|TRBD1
TGTGCCTGGAGTGCAGGGGGCTTGCAGCCCCAGCATTTT
CAWSAGGLQPQHF
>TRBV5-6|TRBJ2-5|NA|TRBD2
TGTGCCAGCAGCCGGACTAGCGGGGAAGAGACCCAGTACTTC
CASSRTSGEETQYF
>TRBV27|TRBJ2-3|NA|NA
TGTGCCAGCAGTTTAAGGGCAGCCCTAAGGGGGGGGACAGATACGCAGTATTTT
CASSLRAALRGGTDTQYF
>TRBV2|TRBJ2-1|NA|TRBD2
TGTGCCAGCAGTGAATCCTTTCTAGCGGGGGGTTTCTACAATGAGCAGTTCTTC
CASSESFLAGGFYNEQFF
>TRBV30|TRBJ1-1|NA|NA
TGTGCCTGGAGTGTCAGGGGCGGGAACACTGAAGCTTTCTTT
CAWSVRGGNTEAFF
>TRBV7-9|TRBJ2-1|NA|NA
TGTGCCAGCAGCTTATCGGAAGCGGGCGGGAATGAGCAGTTCTTC
CASSLSEAGGNEQFF
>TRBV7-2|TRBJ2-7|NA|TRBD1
TGTGCCAGCAGCGAATCTATTAGGACAGGGAGCTACGAGCAGTACTTC
CASSESIRTGSYEQYF
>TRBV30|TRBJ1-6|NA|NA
TGTGCCTGGTCCCAGGATTTGAATTCACCCCTCCACTTT
CAWSQDLNSPLHF
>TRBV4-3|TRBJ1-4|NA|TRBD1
TGCGCCAGCAGCCTATTCAGACAGGGAGCTAATGAAAAACTGTTTTTT
CASSLFRQGANEKLFF
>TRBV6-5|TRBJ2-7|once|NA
TGTGCCAGCAGCTTTGGCCCCTCCTACGAGCAGTACTTC
CASSFGPSYEQYF
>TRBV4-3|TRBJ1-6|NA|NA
TGCGCCAGCAGCCAAGATAGAACAGTAAATAATTCACCCCTCCACTTT
CASSQDRTVNNSPLHF
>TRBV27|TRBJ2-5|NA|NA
TGTGCCAGCAGGTCTCCGGGGTGGGGGGAGACCCAGTACTTC
CASRSPGWGETQYF
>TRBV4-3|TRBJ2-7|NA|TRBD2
TGCGCCAGCAGCCGCTCCGGGACTAGCGGCTCCTACGAGCAGTACTTC
CASSRSGTSGSYEQYF
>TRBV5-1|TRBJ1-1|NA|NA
TGCGCCAGCAGGGGAGGGGTGAACACTGAAGCTTTCTTT
CASRGGVNTEAFF
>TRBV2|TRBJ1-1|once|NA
TGTGCCAGTACCGAGCGAAGGCTGCTGAACACTGAAGCTTTCTTT
CASTERRLLNTEAFF
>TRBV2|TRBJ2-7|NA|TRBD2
TGTGCCAGCAGCCCCACCGCCCCGGGGGGGATGCTGTACGAGCAGTACTTC
CASSPTAPGGMLYEQYF
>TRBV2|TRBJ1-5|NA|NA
TGTGCCAGCAGTGAGTCACATAGCAATCAGCCCCAGCATTTT
CASSESHSNQPQHF
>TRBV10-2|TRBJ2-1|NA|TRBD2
TGCGCCAGCAGTGGGGGCGGGGGGCCAAACAATGAGCAGTTCTTC
CASSGGGGPNNEQFF
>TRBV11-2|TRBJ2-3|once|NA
TGTGCCAGCAGCTTAGGAACTCCGTACACAGATACGCAGTATTTT
CASSLGTPYTDTQYF
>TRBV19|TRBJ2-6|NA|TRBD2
TGTGCCAGTAGTACCCCATGGACTAGCGGGGGGTATAAGGCCAACGTCCTGACTTTC
CASSTPWTSGGYKANVLTF
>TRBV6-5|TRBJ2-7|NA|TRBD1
TGTGCCAGCAGTACCACAGGGGGCAGTATAAACGAGCAGTACTTC
CASSTTGGSINEQYF
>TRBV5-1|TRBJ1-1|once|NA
TGCGCCAGCAGCTTGGAAGGGGGGGACACTGAAGCTTTCTTT
CASSLEGGDTEAFF